This T cell receptor beta chain derives from a study of T cell repertoires in cytomegalovirus infection. TCRdb reanalysed the reads using MiXCR and keeps one entry per CDR3 protein. The repertoire holds 60,000 to 75,000 distinct CDR3 sequences, with 20% to 25% as singletons. Germline V lookup: CDR1 SGHDT, CDR2 YYEEEE. V was trimmed by 4 bases and J by 5 bases, leaving 18 bases between them. This CDR3 comprises 15 residues. Note on this clonotype: Antigen specificity is unknown.

The clonotype was recovered from a human donor in good health (CMV status not recorded). Some clones in this sample may be carry-over from other donors' samples. The V call is TRBV5-6, the J call TRBJ2-5; D remains ambiguous. Source material: PBMCs, sequenced either directly or after in vitro stimulation (not recorded which). The CDR3 coding sequence is TGTGCCAGCAGCCCTACGGTGTTGGCGTTGGAGACCCAGTACTTC. Translation gives CASSPTVLALETQYF.